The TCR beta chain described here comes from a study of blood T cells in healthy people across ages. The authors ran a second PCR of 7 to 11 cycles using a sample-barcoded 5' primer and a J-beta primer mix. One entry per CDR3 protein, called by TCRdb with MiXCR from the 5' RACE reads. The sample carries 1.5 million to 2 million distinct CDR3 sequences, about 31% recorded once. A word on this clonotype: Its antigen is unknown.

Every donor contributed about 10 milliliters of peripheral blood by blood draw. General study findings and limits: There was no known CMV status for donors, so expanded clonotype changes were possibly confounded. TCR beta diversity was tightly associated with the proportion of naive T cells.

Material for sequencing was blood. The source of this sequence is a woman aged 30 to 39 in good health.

The DNA for the CDR3 is TGTGCCAGCAGCGACCGGACTAGCGGGGGGAGGGAGCAGTACTTC. Protein: CASSDRTSGGREQYF. The V gene is TRBV7-8, the J gene TRBJ2-5, with 14 bases fitting TRBD2. The CDR3 has 15 residues. The germline V gene has CDR1 SGHVS and CDR2 FQNEAQ. V was pared by 5 bases and J by 11 bases, with 10 bases of the junction left unmatched.